This passage covers 25 T cell receptor beta chains from one sample sequenced in a study of blood T cell repertoires in COVID-19 (dated by TCRdb to 2019 to 2021). Library generation was performed with the immunoSEQ multiplex PCR assay. Entries here come from immuneACCESS through TCRdb and include only in-frame sequences with V and J called. Some clones fail to appear in such tables; in the studies checked, an unresolved V gene covers under half of the shortfall, and the cause of the remainder is unknown. The sample table holds under 100,000 clones, of which about nine tenths were seen once. Of the sample, over 12% falls within the top ten clones. The sequencing input was peripheral blood. Receptor source: a male donor with acute or convalescent COVID-19.

The CDR3 region is CASSQGPGATQYF. The CDR3 DNA sequence: TGTGCCAGCAGCCAGGGACCAGGGGCGACCCAGTACTTC. The V and J genes are TRBV3-1 (or the pseudogene TRBV3-2) and TRBJ2-5, with D possibly matching TRBD1 (6 bases). Trimming stripped 3 bases from V and 7 bases from J, with 12 bases between. There are 13 residues in the CDR3. Germline V gives CDR1 LGHDT, CDR2 YNNKEL (reference sequence).

The chain recombines TRBV5-1 with TRBJ2-7; 12 bases line up with TRBD2. Trimming took 4 bases from V and 2 from J; bases not matched to a gene: 4. The germline CDR1 and CDR2 sequences are SGHRS and YFSETQ. This CDR3 contains 15 residues. CDR3 region: CASSTGLAGPYEQYF. CDR3 DNA sequence: TGCGCCAGCAGCACCGGACTAGCGGGGCCCTACGAGCAGTACTTC.

V gene TRBV5-1 combines with J gene TRBJ1-2; 7 bases are a match to TRBD1. The ends lost 1 base at V and 4 bases at J; junction bases unmatched: 7. The CDR3 is 15 residues long. Germline CDR1 reads SGHRS; CDR2 reads YFSETQ. The CDR3 here is CASSLNGQEIYGYTF. DNA for the CDR3: TGCGCCAGCAGCTTGAATGGACAGGAGATCTATGGCTACACCTTC.

The rearrangement links TRBV18 to TRBJ1-1; possibly TRBD1 for D (6 bases). The CDR3 has 13 amino acids. Germline V gene lookup returns CDR1 KGHSH and CDR2 LQKENI. Trimming took off 2 bases at V and 7 bases at J, with 11 bases between the two ends. The CDR3 region has the DNA TGTGCCAGCTCACCAGGACAGCGGTTTGAAGCTTTCTTT. Translating it yields CASSPGQRFEAFF.

The chain couples TRBV4-1 to TRBJ1-5, with D unresolved. The CDR3 spans 17 residues. Germline lookup yields CDR1 MGHRA and CDR2 YSYEKL. V lost 0 bases and J 1 base, leaving 13 bases between the germline ends. CDR3 in DNA: TGCGCCAGCAGCCAAGAGGCAGAGGGATGGAGCAATCAGCCCCAGCATTTT. Translation: CASSQEAEGWSNQPQHF.

The rearrangement uses TRBV5-1 and TRBJ2-7, with 7 nucleotides matching TRBD1. V was pared by 4 bases and J by 7 bases, with 2 bases of the junction left unmatched. This CDR3 has 11 residues. Germline V CDR1 and CDR2: SGHRS, YFSETQ. In DNA form, the CDR3 reads TGCGCCAGCAGCCAGGACAGGGAGCAGTACTTC. This sequence encodes CASSQDREQYF.

The chain employs TRBV7-9 and TRBJ1-6; D may be TRBD1 (5 bases). Trimming left V 3 bases short and J 3 bases short, with 9 bases between. The length of the CDR3 is 15 residues. Germline assignment: CDR1 SEHNR and CDR2 FQNEAQ (reference sequence). CDR3 DNA sequence: TGTGCCAGCAGCTTCCAGGGCATCTATAATTCACCCCTCCACTTT. Translated, it gives CASSFQGIYNSPLHF.

The chain combines TRBV15 with TRBJ1-2; D ambiguous. The V end lost 0 bases, the J end lost 5 bases, and 10 bases lay between the germline ends. The CDR3 sequence is 14 residues long. Per the germline V gene, CDR1 is LNHNV and CDR2 is YYDKDF (reference sequence). CDR3 in DNA: TGTGCCACCAGCAGAGATCACGGAGGATATGGCTACACCTTC. Amino acid sequence: CATSRDHGGYGYTF.

The CDR3 is CASSSGERGYTF. DNA for the CDR3: TGTGCCAGCAGTTCGGGAGAGAGAGGCTACACCTTC. The gene calls are TRBV28 and TRBJ1-2; D gene ambiguous. V lost 4 bases and J 8 bases, leaving 11 bases between the germline ends. Germline CDR1 is MDHEN and CDR2 is SYDVKM. The CDR3 sequence is 12 residues long.

About this clone: Within the sample, other DNA sequences also encode this same CDR3. This rearrangement joins TRBV18 to TRBJ1-1, with a tentative D call TRBD1 (5 bases). V was clipped by 3 bases and J by 0 bases, with 5 bases between them. The V gene's germline CDR1 is KGHSH and CDR2 LQKENI. The CDR3 totals 13 residues. This CDR3 is CASSPTVNTEAFF. The CDR3 region has the DNA TGTGCCAGCTCACCGACAGTGAACACTGAAGCTTTCTTT.

The chain uses TRBV3-1 (or the pseudogene TRBV3-2) and TRBJ2-3; 16 bases agree with TRBD2. The CDR3 extends over 18 amino acids. Germline CDR1 LGHDT, CDR2 YNNKEL (reference sequence). V lost 0 bases, J lost 4 bases, and 4 bases stayed unmatched. CDR3 residues: CASSQEGTSGGAADTQYF. In DNA form, the CDR3 reads TGTGCCAGCAGCCAAGAGGGGACTAGCGGGGGGGCGGCAGATACGCAGTATTTT.

The V and J genes are TRBV6-7 and TRBJ1-6, with 7 positions matching TRBD1. TRBV6-7 is filed as an ORF, its function uncertain. The CDR3 runs to 18 residues. V lost 0 bases and J lost 6; bases outside the gene matches: 11. CDR3 sequence (DNA): TGTGCCAGCAGTTACTCGAACGGGACAGTTATTTGTAATTCACCCCTCCACTTT. Protein product: CASSYSNGTVICNSPLHF.

The chain is built from TRBV4-2 and TRBJ1-3, with TRBD1 as a possible D gene (5 bases). The ends were cut back, 1 base at V and 4 bases at J, with 17 bases in the middle. The CDR3 loop spans 17 amino acids. Germline loops: CDR1 LGHNA, CDR2 YNFKEQ. For the CDR3, the DNA is TGTGCCAGCAGCCAAGGGGCCTCGGGGGGGACGGGAAACACCATATATTTT. Translating gives CASSQGASGGTGNTIYF.

A single count supports this clone. This chain uses TRBV2 with TRBJ1-6; 7 bases are a match to TRBD1. Germline assignment: CDR1 SNHLY and CDR2 FYNNEI. This CDR3 has 15 residues. With V trimmed by 6 bases and J by 2 bases, 4 bases remained unmatched. The CDR3 region is CASRRQGPYNSPLHF. The CDR3 nucleotides read TGTGCCAGCAGGCGACAGGGACCCTATAATTCACCCCTCCACTTT. The complete variable domain, with remaining parts taken from reference TRBV2 and TRBJ1-6, reads EPEVTQTPSHQVTQMGQEVILRCVPISNHLYFYWYRQILGQKVEFLVSFYNNEISEKSEIFDDQFSVERPDGSNFTLKIRSTKLEDSAMYFCASRRQGPYNSPLHFGNGTRLTVT.

The CDR3 reads CASAGQGANTGELFF. CDR3 DNA sequence: TGTGCCAGTGCCGGACAGGGGGCGAACACCGGGGAGCTGTTTTTT. The gene calls are TRBV6-5 and TRBJ2-2; 10 nucleotides line up with TRBD1. CDR3 length: 15 residues. CDR1 and CDR2 (germline): MNHEY, SVGAGI. V was clipped by 9 bases and J by 0 bases; unmatched bases: 4.

The genes are TRBV7-6 and TRBJ1-2; D is possibly TRBD1 (6 bases). Germline V lookup: CDR1 SGHVS, CDR2 FNYEAQ. V was cut by 4 bases and J by 8 bases, with 14 bases left in between. The CDR3 runs 13 residues. CDR3 in amino acids: CASSSPGGRGYTF. CDR3 bases: TGTGCCAGCAGCTCCCCGGGGGGGCGAGGCTACACCTTC. Variable domain in full (rest from reference TRBV7-6 and TRBJ1-2): GAGVSQSPRYKVTKRGQDVALRCDPISGHVSLYWYRQALGQGPEFLTYFNYEAQQDKSGLPNDRFSAERPEGSISTLTIQRTEQRDSAMYRCASSSPGGRGYTFGSGTRLTVV.

The CDR3 protein is CATSDFRGYGRTDTQYF. The CDR3 DNA reads TGTGCCACCAGTGATTTTCGGGGATATGGAAGGACAGATACGCAGTATTTT. The chain links TRBV24-1 to TRBJ2-3; tentatively, D is TRBD2 (5 bases). Germline V gives CDR1 KGHDR, CDR2 SFDVKD. The CDR3 has 17 residues. The V end was cut by 1 base, the J end by 3 bases, with 16 bases between.

CDR3 protein: CATSRLGQGHQPQHF. In nucleotides, the CDR3 is TGTGCCACCAGCAGACTCGGACAGGGCCATCAGCCCCAGCATTTT. The rearrangement joins TRBV15 to TRBJ1-5, with TRBD1 matching over 8 bases. From germline, CDR1 is LNHNV and CDR2 YYDKDF (reference sequence). The ends lost 2 bases at V and 5 bases at J; junction bases unmatched: 5. The CDR3 runs 15 residues.

The CDR3 loop is CASSPDLGTGSETQYF. As DNA, the CDR3 is TGTGCCAGTAGTCCAGACCTCGGGACAGGGTCCGAGACCCAGTACTTC. The chain employs TRBV19 and TRBJ2-5; 9 bases line up with TRBD1. Germline loops: CDR1 LNHDA, CDR2 SQIVND (reference sequence). V lost 5 bases to trimming and J lost 5 bases; unmatched junction nucleotides: 12. This CDR3 is built from 16 residues.

This clone appeared a few times. The gene calls are TRBV28 and TRBJ2-7, with D possibly TRBD1 on 5 matching bases. Looked up from germline, CDR1 is MDHEN and CDR2 is SYDVKM. Trimming took off 10 bases at V and 4 bases at J, with 14 bases between the two ends. The CDR3 has 12 residues. CDR3 loop: CATRDRIYEQYF. CDR3 sequence (DNA): TGTGCCACCAGAGACAGAATTTACGAGCAGTACTTC. Together with reference TRBV28 and TRBJ2-7, the CDR3 gives the full variable domain: DVKVTQSSRYLVKRTGEKVFLECVQDMDHENMFWYRQDPGLGLRLIYFSYDVKMKEKGDIPEGYSVSREKKERFSLILESASTNQTSMYLCATRDRIYEQYFGPGTRLTVT.

This clone was seen a single time. The V call is TRBV14, the J call TRBJ2-5, with unresolved D. Trimming shortened V by 1 base and J by 5 bases, and 11 bases separated the two germline ends. Germline CDR1 and CDR2: SGHDN and FVKESK. This CDR3 comprises 14 residues. The CDR3 here is CASSQARVIETQYF. CDR3 in DNA: TGTGCCAGCAGCCAAGCACGGGTGATTGAGACCCAGTACTTC.

This clone occurred once. The gene calls are TRBV5-4 and TRBJ2-3; maybe TRBD2 (5 bases). Germline CDR1 and CDR2: SGHNT and YYREEE (reference sequence). The CDR3 loop spans 13 amino acids. Trimming stripped 6 bases from V and 1 base from J, with 9 bases between. The CDR3 loop reads CASMDWGTDTQYF. CDR3 in DNA: TGTGCCAGCATGGACTGGGGCACAGATACGCAGTATTTT.

This clone appeared once. The chain couples TRBV28 to TRBJ1-2, with 8 bases matching TRBD1. Trimming at V came to 8 bases and at J to 5 bases, leaving 10 bases not matched to a gene. Germline assignment: CDR1 MDHEN and CDR2 SYDVKM. The length of the CDR3 is 14 residues. CDR3 coding DNA: TGTGCCAGCTTTTCTGCAGGGGGCGGATATGGCTACACCTTC. It is translated as CASFSAGGGYGYTF.

The rearrangement links TRBV18 to TRBJ2-7; 9 bases are a match to TRBD1. Germline V gene data show CDR1 as KGHSH and CDR2 as LQKENI. CDR3 length equals 16 residues. Losses at the gene ends were 1 base for V and 0 bases for J; bases not matched to a gene: 4. The CDR3 loop reads CASSPQGQGSSYEQYF. The CDR3 coding sequence is TGTGCCAGCTCACCACAGGGACAGGGAAGCTCCTACGAGCAGTACTTC.

The chain uses TRBV5-1 and TRBJ1-1; 10 bases agree with TRBD1. With 0 bases clipped from V and 5 bases from J, the junction kept 7 bases outside the gene matches. The V gene's germline CDR1 is SGHRS and CDR2 YFSETQ. The CDR3 extends over 16 amino acids. CDR3 region: CASSLALPGQGTEAFF. The DNA of the CDR3 is TGCGCCAGCAGCTTGGCTTTACCGGGACAGGGGACTGAAGCTTTCTTT.